This TCR beta chain was profiled in a study of beta chain features in type 1 diabetes. General study results and limits: There was a moderate but significant shortening of TCRB CDR3s in all four CD4+ subsets of Type 1 diabetes patients. The analysis here could not establish whether HLA type shapes TCRB rearrangement.

Germline V gives CDR1 ENHRY, CDR2 SYGVKD. V lost 10 bases to trimming and J lost 2 bases, with 7 bases between them. The CDR3 spans 11 residues. Isolated RNA was reverse transcribed in full, so expressed TCRB transcripts were sequenced. Samples of naive, central memory and regulatory T cells yielded a mean of around 3.4 million reads. TCRdb keeps only in-frame clones here, not all; method: immunoSEQ multiplex PCR. The sample contains about 220,000 clones, 11% of which appear only once. As regards this clone: The antigen is unknown.

Stem cell-like memory, regulatory, central memory and naive CD4+ cells were sorted via CD45RO/CCR7/CD25/CD127/CD95/CD27. This sequence joins TRBV10-3 and TRBJ2-3; TRBD2 might be the D (6 bases). Sequencing was done on a sample of central memory CD4+ T cells from blood. The TCR sequence derives from a man younger than 30 in good health. CDR3 DNA sequence: TGTGCCACGGGAGTCACAGATACGCAGTATTTT. It encodes CATGVTDTQYF.